Sequencing of this TCR beta chain was carried out in a study of T cells in Graves' hyperthyroidism and ophthalmopathy (dated by TCRdb to the late 2010s). Broadly, across the study: Peripheral blood was sampled at the time of initial diagnosis, prior to any treatment. Thyroid tissue and blood T-cell repertoires from six Graves' hyperthyroidism patients were also compared in the study. For training and testing, the 100 patients in the discovery cohort were randomly divided in a 7:3 ratio. According to the paper, TCR Vbeta CDR3 sequencing was carried out on over 130 peripheral blood samples, which came from fewer than 50 ophthalmopathy, 70 to 80 hyperthyroidism and some 17 progressor patients. Whether ophthalmopathy could be predicted prospectively was tested in an independent validation cohort made up of roughly 19 hyperthyroidism patients plus 17 patients who later progressed to ophthalmopathy. To identify distinguishing TCR V-J signatures, a discovery cohort of 90 to 100 patients was used, comprising some 45 with Graves' ophthalmopathy and roughly 60 with stable Graves' hyperthyroidism. Following sampling, methimazole starting at 30 mg daily was given to hyperthyroidism patients, and high-dose intravenous methylprednisolone was given to ophthalmopathy patients. Findings and caveats that apply to the study as a whole: In validation, the model predicted progression to ophthalmopathy with just under 71% sensitivity and about 72% specificity, a median of 6.5 months before onset. No statistical method was used to fix the sample size in advance, and group allocation was not hidden from the investigators. Blood samples also contained most of the expanded thyroid clonotypes (frequency above 0.001), which suggests that blood repertoires may reflect thyroid immune responses. In cross-validation, a model built on a 13 V-J signature told ophthalmopathy apart from stable hyperthyroidism with under 90% sensitivity and about 81% specificity, and in testing the same model reached 80%/75%.

The CDR3, cysteine through phenylalanine, is 14 amino acids long. The only DNA kept is the CDR3, 42 bases in frame from the first base. Here V drops 2 bases and J drops 3 bases, and the junction holds 2 bases not matched to any gene. As encoded in the germline V gene, CDR1 is SGHNT while CDR2 is YENEEA. This clonotype was observed at least ten times. The target of this receptor is not known. Per-base qualities were not stored, and no clone one base away is much larger. The TCR beta CDR3 regions were amplified from RNA transcripts. A first-round RT-PCR of the TCR CDR3 used the HTBI primer set with the Qiagen OneStep RT-PCR kit. Libraries were constructed in a second round of multiplex PCR, after which size selection and purification were performed. The libraries were sequenced on an Illumina HiSeq2000 using paired-end 100 bp reads. On the study's bioinformatics: SOAPnuke was used to process the raw data, throwing out any read that contained adapters or uncalled bases, had a mean Phred below 15, or lacked an exact constant-primer or identifier match. High-quality paired reads were merged with COPE v1.2.5, and unique nucleotide sequences were defined as clonotypes. MiTCR v1.1 was used to align clonotypes to the IMGT TRBV, TRBD and TRBJ reference segments. The analysis included only V-J combinations with a frequency above 0.0001, which together covered more than 99% of the repertoires. The TCS score was defined as the ratio of F50 (clonal expansion) to E x V (chaos), calculated using BLOSUM62-based TCRdist between CDR3 peptides within each V-J. Welch's t-statistics and random forest reduced 450 to 600 V-J features to 13, which were used in a naive Bayes classifier (R e1071). The public reads were reanalyzed by TCRdb: fastp trimming at Q25, MiXCR alignment, in-frame beta chains only. For every CDR3 protein sequence, its rows merge into one entry that carries the most common genes and DNA. The V and J calls follow TCRdb's processing rather than the paper's. The sample includes roughly 420,000 distinct CDR3 sequences, with around a sixth observed a single time. The top ten hold 11% to 15% of the sample.

A patient counted as having stable Graves' hyperthyroidism if no progression to ophthalmopathy occurred over 18 months of follow-up. The hyperthyroidism patients were between 18 and 65 years old and newly diagnosed, with a disease duration of less than 2 months. Patients with uncontrolled infections, other autoimmune diseases, pregnancy or lactation were excluded. Clinical symptoms, serum thyroxine and TRAb, thyroid ultrasound, and orbital computed tomography formed the basis for the diagnoses. PBMCs were separated from roughly 9.6 ml of fresh peripheral blood using Ficoll-Paque density gradient centrifugation. Total RNA was extracted using Trizol reagent, and RNA quality was assessed on an Agilent 2100 Bioanalyzer.

Recombination linked TRBV11-3 to TRBJ1-1, with 8 central nucleotides matching TRBD1. Sequenced material: blood. The clonotype was recovered from a woman between 18 and 29 years old with Graves' hyperthyroidism. At the DNA level, the sequence is TGTGCCAGCAGCTTACAGGGGGCCTACACTGAAGCTTTCTTT. The resulting protein is CASSLQGAYTEAFF. The entire variable domain, with the stretches around the CDR3 drawn from the reference TRBV11-3 and TRBJ1-1 proteins, is EAGVVQSPRYKIIEKKQPVAFWCNPISGHNTLYWYLQNLGQGPELLIRYENEEAVDDSQLPKDRFSAERLKGVDSTLKIQPAELGDSAVYLCASSLQGAYTEAFFGQGTRLTVV.